The 5 T cell receptor beta chains reported below all come from one sample, sequenced in a study of blood T cell repertoires in COVID-19. Sequencing was performed with immunoSEQ multiplex PCR; in TCRdb, only in-frame clones are kept and a portion is missing. The sample carries fewer than 110,000 clones, 75% to 90% recorded once. The source material was peripheral blood. These receptors were taken from a human donor in a cohort sampled during active COVID-19.

This clone was found a few times. This chain uses TRBV3-1 (or the pseudogene TRBV3-2) with TRBJ1-5; 7 bases agree with TRBD1. Germline assignment: CDR1 LGHDT and CDR2 YNNKEL (reference sequence). J lost 6 bases, V lost 5 bases, and 1 base had no gene match. CDR3 length: 12 amino acids. The CDR3: CASSYRGQPQHF. CDR3 sequence (DNA): TGTGCCAGCAGCTACAGGGGTCAGCCCCAGCATTTT.

This chain connects TRBV5-1 to TRBJ2-3; D may be TRBD1 (6 bases). This CDR3 is 16 amino acids long. V gave up 3 bases and J gave up 0 bases, with 14 bases separating them. In germline, CDR1 is SGHRS, CDR2 YFSETQ. The CDR3 loop is CASSWRTATSTDTQYF. CDR3 DNA: TGCGCCAGCAGCTGGCGGACAGCTACTAGCACAGATACGCAGTATTTT. Full variable domain (missing parts from reference TRBV5-1 and TRBJ2-3): KAGVTQTPRYLIKTRGQQVTLSCSPISGHRSVSWYQQTPGQGLQFLFEYFSETQRNKGNFPGRFSGRQFSNSRSEMNVSTLELGDSALYLCASSWRTATSTDTQYFGPGTRLTVL.

This clone occurred a few times. The chain recombines TRBV4-1 with TRBJ2-3, with D maybe TRBD2 (6 bases). This CDR3 region has 13 residues. In germline, CDR1 is MGHRA, CDR2 YSYEKL. The germline V and J ends were trimmed by 4 bases and 7 bases, with 12 bases remaining between them. Here the CDR3 reads CASSRGTENTQYF. CDR3 in DNA: TGCGCCAGCAGCCGCGGGACTGAAAATACGCAGTATTTT.

The gene calls are TRBV5-5 and TRBJ1-2; D unclear. The CDR3 contains 16 residues. V was cut by 4 bases and J by 0 bases, with 16 bases left in between. The germline V gene has CDR1 SGHKS and CDR2 YYEKEE (reference sequence). This CDR3 reads CASSPRSSPANYGYTF. The CDR3 DNA is TGTGCCAGCAGCCCCAGGTCGAGCCCTGCTAACTATGGCTACACCTTC.

The chain links TRBV2 to TRBJ1-5; D not certain. The CDR3 has 15 amino acids. The germline CDR1 and CDR2 sequences are SNHLY and FYNNEI. With 5 bases removed from V and 4 bases from J, the gap between germline ends came to 15 bases. CDR3 DNA: TGTGCCAGCAGTCCCACAGCGACGGGGAATCAGCCCCAGCATTTT. This encodes CASSPTATGNQPQHF.